Below, 21 T cell receptor beta chains from the same sample are listed, as sequenced in a study of blood T cell repertoires in COVID-19. Some clones are missing from TCRdb's copy, which holds only in-frame ones; the method was immunoSEQ multiplex PCR. The sample shows tens of thousands of clones, approximately 86% of them seen only once. Specimen: peripheral blood. The receptors were sampled from a man in his 60s with acute or convalescent COVID-19.

CDR3 coding DNA: TGTGCCAGCAGTTATTGGACTAGCAAGGTGGATGAGCAGTTCTTC. This encodes CASSYWTSKVDEQFF. V usage is TRBV6-2 or TRBV6-3 and J usage is TRBJ2-1, with 8 nucleotides matching TRBD2. The CDR3 contains 15 residues. CDR1 is MNHEY, CDR2 SVGEGT, per germline. V dropped 3 bases and J dropped 8; count of bases not matched to a gene: 9.

This clone occurred once. The rearrangement joins TRBV6-5 to TRBJ2-5; 7 nucleotides agree with TRBD2. V shed 8 bases and J 1 base; nucleotides not matched to a gene: 10. The V gene's germline CDR1 is MNHEY and CDR2 SVGAGI. This CDR3 spans 15 amino acids. CDR3 amino acids: CASARGRATQETQYF. DNA of the CDR3: TGTGCCAGCGCGCGCGGGAGAGCTACCCAAGAGACCCAGTACTTC.

The chain joins TRBV11-2 to TRBJ2-7; 8 positions match TRBD2. With V trimmed by 1 base and J by 6 bases, 8 bases remained unmatched. The CDR3 runs to 15 residues. Germline assignment: CDR1 SGHAT and CDR2 FQNNGV. CDR3 sequence: CASSLVLAAVREQYF. CDR3 DNA: TGTGCCAGCAGCTTAGTACTAGCGGCAGTCCGCGAGCAGTACTTC.

The chain carries TRBV5-7 and TRBJ1-1, with a possible D match to TRBD1 (5 bases). TRBV5-7 is flagged as an ORF with uncertain function. The ends were cut back, 2 bases at V and 9 bases at J, with 11 bases in the middle. The CDR3 is 12 residues long. In nucleotides, the CDR3 is TGTGCCAGCAGCTTAGAAGGACACAAAGCTTTCTTT. Its translation: CASSLEGHKAFF.

The chain couples TRBV5-6 to TRBJ2-3; perhaps TRBD2 as D (6 bases). The CDR3 sequence is 14 residues long. Between the trimmed V and J ends, which lost 0 bases and 7 bases, there was a span of 12 bases. CDR1 is SGHDT and CDR2 is YYEEEE in the germline V gene. The CDR3 region is CASSLGRGLYTQYF. In nucleotides, the CDR3 is TGTGCCAGCAGCTTGGGCCGGGGGTTATATACGCAGTATTTT.

The V and J genes are TRBV29-1 and TRBJ2-5; TRBD2 might be the D (5 bases). Germline lookup yields CDR1 SQVTM and CDR2 ANQGSEA. Trimming removed 8 bases from V and 4 bases from J, with 14 bases in between. This CDR3 is built from 12 residues. CDR3 nucleotides: TGCAGCCACACCGGGGTTGGAGAGACCCAGTACTTC. Amino acid sequence: CSHTGVGETQYF.

V is TRBV15 and J is TRBJ2-5, with 9 bases matching TRBD1. The CDR3 sequence is 18 residues long. Germline V gene data show CDR1 as LNHNV and CDR2 as YYDKDF (reference sequence). V lost 1 base, J lost 2 bases, and 11 bases stayed unmatched. The CDR3 loop is CATSRVKGTGTEQETQYF. The CDR3, as DNA: TGTGCCACCAGCAGAGTGAAAGGGACAGGGACGGAGCAAGAGACCCAGTACTTC.

This clone was detected once. The gene calls are TRBV28 and TRBJ1-2, with D hard to call. Looked up from germline, CDR1 is MDHEN and CDR2 is SYDVKM. The CDR3 is 15 amino acids. Trimming cost V 6 bases and J 0 bases, with 14 bases left between them. The CDR3 DNA follows: TGTGCCAGCAGACCAGGTGGAGGACCTAACTATGGCTACACCTTC. Amino acid sequence: CASRPGGGPNYGYTF.

This clone was found a few times. This chain joins TRBV6-5 and TRBJ1-1; D remains ambiguous. The V gene's germline CDR1 is MNHEY and CDR2 SVGAGI. This CDR3 has 12 residues. V was clipped by 7 bases and J by 6 bases, with 12 bases between them. CDR3: CASTPQEAEAFF. Written as DNA, the CDR3 is TGTGCCAGCACTCCCCAGGAGGCTGAAGCTTTCTTT.

The rearrangement uses TRBV6-5 and TRBJ2-7; 7 positions match TRBD2. Germline V CDR1 and CDR2: MNHEY, SVGAGI. This CDR3 is built from 15 residues. With V trimmed by 2 bases and J by 7 bases, 11 bases remained unmatched. CDR3 loop: CASSYQSTRGGEQYF. CDR3 in DNA: TGTGCCAGCAGTTACCAATCAACCCGGGGAGGGGAGCAGTACTTC.

This chain links TRBV3-1 (or the pseudogene TRBV3-2) with TRBJ1-1, with 9 positions matching TRBD1. Germline CDR1 is LGHDT and CDR2 is YNNKEL (reference sequence). The J segment lost 6 bases and the V segment lost 1 base, leaving 3 bases of the junction unmatched. CDR3 length: 14 amino acids. This chain's CDR3 is CASSQGQGVAEAFF. CDR3 bases: TGTGCCAGCAGCCAAGGACAGGGGGTCGCTGAAGCTTTCTTT.

The chain carries TRBV11-2 and TRBJ1-4; unclear D gene. The CDR3 sequence is 13 residues long. V was cut by 1 base and J by 7 bases, with 7 bases left in between. The germline CDR1 and CDR2 sequences are SGHAT and FQNNGV. CDR3 sequence reads: CASSLGEVEKLFF. CDR3 nucleotide sequence: TGTGCCAGCAGCTTAGGAGAGGTTGAAAAACTGTTTTTT.

The chain carries TRBV4-2 and TRBJ1-5; the match to TRBD1 covers 7 bases. The CDR3 sequence is 15 residues long. The junction had 8 bases not matched to a gene; V was cut back by 4 bases and J by 5 bases. CDR1 and CDR2 from the germline V gene are LGHNA and YNFKEQ. CDR3 in amino acids: CASSPGVRGDQPQHF. DNA of the CDR3: TGTGCCAGCAGCCCAGGGGTCAGGGGGGATCAGCCCCAGCATTTT.

This chain uses TRBV27 with TRBJ1-1, with TRBD1 as a possible D gene (5 bases). V lost 8 bases, J lost 0 bases, and 10 bases lay in between. CDR1 and CDR2 (germline): MNHEY, SMNVEV (reference sequence). This CDR3 comprises 13 residues. The chain's CDR3 is CASFGHVNTEAFF. The DNA of the CDR3 is TGTGCCAGCTTTGGACATGTGAACACTGAAGCTTTCTTT.

V usage is TRBV29-1 and J usage is TRBJ1-2, with no clear D. V was clipped by 4 bases and J by 6 bases, with 9 bases between them. This CDR3 is 11 amino acids long. Germline V CDR1 and CDR2: SQVTM, ANQGSEA. CDR3 nucleotides: TGCAGCGTTGGCGGGTTGGATGGCTACACCTTC. Translation gives CSVGGLDGYTF.

The chain has TRBV12-3 or TRBV12-4 and TRBJ1-1, with D possibly matching TRBD1 (5 bases). The CDR3 consists of 13 residues. V was clipped by 11 bases and J by 2 bases, with 15 bases between them. CDR3 nucleotide sequence: TGTGCCGGACTAGACAGAGACAACACTGAAGCTTTCTTT. It translates to CAGLDRDNTEAFF.

The rearrangement joins TRBV7-8 to TRBJ1-6; TRBD1 matches 9 bases. The J segment lost 7 bases and the V segment lost 4 bases, leaving 11 bases of the junction unmatched. The germline CDR1 and CDR2 sequences are SGHVS and FQNEAQ. This CDR3 is 17 amino acids long. CDR3 sequence (DNA): TGTGCCAGCAGCTCAGAATATCCGGGACAGGGAAATTCACCCCTCCACTTT. Translation: CASSSEYPGQGNSPLHF. Together with reference TRBV7-8 and TRBJ1-6, the CDR3 gives the full variable domain: GAGVSQSPRYKVAKRGQDVALRCDPISGHVSLFWYQQALGQGPEFLTYFQNEAQLDKSGLPSDRFFAERPEGSVSTLKIQRTQQEDSAVYLCASSSEYPGQGNSPLHFGNGTRLTVT.

V and J are TRBV6-4 and TRBJ2-2, with TRBD1 matching over 7 bases. From germline, CDR1 is MRHNA and CDR2 SNTAGT. Losses at the gene ends were 3 bases for V and 6 bases for J; bases not matched to a gene: 7. The CDR3 is made up of 15 amino acids. The CDR3 region has the DNA TGTGCCAGCAGTGAACAGGGGAAAACGGCCGGGGAGCTGTTTTTT. Translation: CASSEQGKTAGELFF.

This rearrangement joins TRBV24-1 to TRBJ2-2; TRBD2 agrees at 7 bases. The CDR3 has 20 amino acids. With V trimmed by 0 bases and J by 3 bases, 15 bases remained unmatched. CDR1 is KGHDR, CDR2 SFDVKD, per germline. The CDR3 DNA follows: TGTGCCACCAGTGATTTGCTGGTAGCGGGTTCCCCGGCGGACACCGGGGAGCTGTTTTTT. Translating it yields CATSDLLVAGSPADTGELFF.

The chain uses TRBV2 and TRBJ2-5, with D tentatively TRBD1 (6 bases). V lost 8 bases and J lost 3, with 13 bases in between. This CDR3 has 13 residues. Germline V gene data show CDR1 as SNHLY and CDR2 as FYNNEI. The CDR3 here is CASVGHAEETQYF. The CDR3 DNA reads TGTGCCAGCGTGGGACACGCAGAAGAGACCCAGTACTTC.

This chain joins TRBV23-1 and TRBJ1-1; D is unresolved. TRBV23-1 is filed as an ORF, its function uncertain. V lost 7 bases and J 8 bases, leaving 8 bases between the germline ends. The CDR3 extends over 10 amino acids. The CDR3 bases are TGCGCCAGCAAGCATCTGGAAGCTTTCTTT. Encoded protein: CASKHLEAFF.